This T cell receptor (beta chain) was found in a study of T cell changes during pregnancy in multiple sclerosis. Generated by immunoSEQ multiplex PCR, the TCRdb table keeps only in-frame clones and is missing some. The sample lists about 70,000 clones, approximately 90% seen once, with approximately 1.1% in the top ten. The receptor comes from a female donor with multiple sclerosis, enrolled in a pregnancy study. Sequencing was performed on peripheral blood, taken in the third trimester of pregnancy.

CDR3 DNA: TGTGCCAGCAGTTTAGCCGGGGCCAAAAACATTCAGTACTTC. Protein sequence: CASSLAGAKNIQYF. This sequence joins TRBV28 and TRBJ2-4; D unclear. This CDR3 has 14 amino acids. V was shortened by 2 bases and J by 1 base, with 6 bases between the two germline ends. Germline CDR1 is MDHEN and CDR2 is SYDVKM.